This TCR gamma chain was captured by sequencing in a study of Vδ1+ human thymocytes. Study conclusions and caveats: Thymic TRG and TRD repertoires appeared highly polyclonal.

There are a few counts of this clone. What it binds is unknown. The template was reverse-transcribed extracted RNA. Pooled V-gene forward primers with one constant-region reverse primer generated the CDR3 amplicons by multiplex PCR. TCRdb made new clone calls on the multiplex PCR reads using CATT. The table records 20,000 to 25,000 gamma-chain clones, approximately 14% of them present only once. This CDR3 is 14 amino acids long. The junction had 9 bases not matched to a gene; V was cut back by 0 bases and J by 7 bases. CDR1 and CDR2 from the germline V gene are VINAFY and YDVSNSKD. Sequencing was done on a sample of Vdelta1+ gamma-delta thymocytes from the thymus. The subset: FACS-sorted CD3+ TCRalphabeta- TCRVdelta1+ TCRVdelta2- thymocytes. This receptor was taken from a child younger than two who had congenital heart surgery. This chain connects TRGV5 to TRGJ1 or TRGJ2. The CDR3, as DNA: TGTGCCACCTGGGACAGGCGGGTGCAATATAAGAAACTCTTT. Translated: CATWDRRVQYKKLF.